This T cell receptor beta chain was profiled in a study of technical replicates of blood from a few donors. Repertoires were generated with immunoSEQ multiplex PCR, while TCRdb's copy carries only in-frame clones and drops some. The table has some 78,000 clones, about 92% seen once. Germline CDR1 and CDR2: SGDLS and YYNGEE. The CDR3 runs 16 residues. The trim removed 6 bases at V and 0 bases at J, leaving 5 bases unmatched. The rearrangement joins TRBV9 to TRBJ2-1; 11 positions match TRBD2. Input material: T cells isolated from PBMCs. This TCR derives from a human donor in good health. The CDR3 reads CASTPTSGSSYNEQFF. The CDR3 region has the DNA TGTGCCAGCACTCCAACTAGCGGGAGCTCCTACAATGAGCAGTTCTTC.